The TCR beta chain described here comes from a study of blood T cell repertoires in COVID-19. On the study more broadly: Sites in the United States, Italy and Spain provided acute and convalescent COVID-19 samples. Sample material is recorded as cDNA or gDNA derived from T cells, B-cell-depleted T cells, or PBMCs.

Per the authors' pipeline: Amplifying reference gene primers gave estimates of nucleated cell counts. TCRdb's copy holds only in-frame clones and misses some; the assay was immunoSEQ multiplex PCR. Clone size and V and J calls were adopted from that table, with D and trimming inferred from the DNA. The sample includes 380,000 or so clones, 75% to 90% of them seen just once. The CDR3 contains 14 residues. Trimming cost V 4 bases and J 5 bases, with 11 bases left between them. Germline V gene data show CDR1 as SEHNR and CDR2 as FQNEAQ (reference sequence). The Seattle patients joined while their infection was active and were tracked longitudinally afterward.

The sequencing input was peripheral blood. This receptor was identified in a woman aged 55-69 years with COVID-19, enrolled during active disease. The J gene is TRBJ1-4, the V gene TRBV7-9; possibly TRBD1 for D (5 bases). DNA for the CDR3: TGTGCCAGCAGCTCACAGGCTTGGAATGAAAAACTGTTTTTT. This codes for CASSSQAWNEKLFF.